The clone carrying this T cell receptor (beta chain) was observed once. TCRdb's copy holds only in-frame clones and misses some; the assay was immunoSEQ multiplex PCR. The sample includes about 180,000 clones, around 85% seen only once; the top ten take more than 5.5%. This entry is derived from a study of blood T cell repertoires in COVID-19. Trimming stripped 6 bases from V and 5 bases from J, with 14 bases between. This CDR3 region has 13 residues. Germline V gene sequence: CDR1 SNHLY, CDR2 FYNNEI. The cohort comprised adults aged about 18 to 100 years residing in 20 to 30 US areas. The sequence came from a middle-aged man who had recovered from COVID-19. The chain employs TRBV2 and TRBJ2-7; D might be TRBD2 (6 bases). Sequenced material: PBMCs or T cells enriched from blood (not recorded which). CDR3 loop: CASSRTTGDEQYF. The CDR3 DNA reads as TGTGCCAGCAGCCGGACAACGGGGGACGAGCAGTACTTC.